Listed below are T cell receptor beta chains from one sample, sequenced in a study of blood T cells in healthy people across ages. Each CDR3 protein is one row after TCRdb ran MiXCR on the 5' RACE reads. The sample lists about 1.6 million distinct CDR3 sequences; almost 35% were seen once. Material: blood. The source of these receptors is a woman aged 25 to 39 in good health. Each CDR3 is given with its conserved first and last residue. A D gene is named only where the DNA matches it firmly. Clone size is not always given. Where it is, it says once, few, many or a class for expanded clones.

v_call: TRBV9
j_call: TRBJ2-1
clone_size: -
d_call: TRBD2
cdr3_nt: TGTGCCAGCAGCGTAGTGGGGACTAGGGTAAGCGGTGAGCAGTTCTTC
cdr3_aa: CASSVVGTRVSGEQFF

v_call: TRBV7-9
j_call: TRBJ2-3
clone_size: few
d_call: TRBD2
cdr3_nt: TGTGCCAGCAGCCTTGGCAGACTAGCGGACACAGATACGCAGTATTTT
cdr3_aa: CASSLGRLADTDTQYF

v_call: TRBV5-1
j_call: TRBJ1-2
clone_size: once
d_call: -
cdr3_nt: TGCGCCAGCAGCCCCTCCCCACGGCCAGATCTCCTCTATGGCTACACCTTC
cdr3_aa: CASSPSPRPDLLYGYTF

v_call: TRBV20-1
j_call: TRBJ1-2
clone_size: -
d_call: TRBD1
cdr3_nt: TGCAGTGCTAGAGATCTACAAGGACAGGGAGGAAGCTACACCTTC
cdr3_aa: CSARDLQGQGGSYTF

v_call: TRBV20-1
j_call: TRBJ2-7
clone_size: -
d_call: TRBD2
cdr3_nt: TGCAGTGCTAGATATCACTCGACTAGCGGGATCTACAATGAGCAGTACTTC
cdr3_aa: CSARYHSTSGIYNEQYF

v_call: TRBV9
j_call: TRBJ1-1
clone_size: few
d_call: -
cdr3_nt: TGTGCCAGCCGTAAATCCGGGGGCAACACTGAAGCTTTCTTT
cdr3_aa: CASRKSGGNTEAFF

v_call: TRBV10-3
j_call: TRBJ2-5
clone_size: few
d_call: -
cdr3_nt: TGTGCCATCAGTGAGCGGAAAGAAGAGACCCAGTACTTC
cdr3_aa: CAISERKEETQYF

v_call: TRBV6-1
j_call: TRBJ1-2
clone_size: many
d_call: TRBD1
cdr3_nt: TGTGCCAGCAGTGATTTGGGACAGGGATATGGCTACACCTTC
cdr3_aa: CASSDLGQGYGYTF

v_call: TRBV27
j_call: TRBJ2-3
clone_size: -
d_call: -
cdr3_nt: TGTGCCAGCAGAACGATCGGGGGTGCGGCAGATACGCAGTATTTT
cdr3_aa: CASRTIGGAADTQYF

v_call: TRBV7-9
j_call: TRBJ2-7
clone_size: -
d_call: TRBD2
cdr3_nt: TGTGCCAGCAGGCCGGGACTAGCGGGAGAGTCCTACGAGCAGTACTTC
cdr3_aa: CASRPGLAGESYEQYF

v_call: TRBV20-1
j_call: TRBJ2-1
clone_size: -
d_call: TRBD2
cdr3_nt: TGCAGTGCTAGAGTCAGCGGGAGGGTTAATGAGCAGTTCTTC
cdr3_aa: CSARVSGRVNEQFF

v_call: TRBV2
j_call: TRBJ2-5
clone_size: -
d_call: -
cdr3_nt: TGTGCCAGCGATGGAGAGTACCAAGAGACCCAGTACTTC
cdr3_aa: CASDGEYQETQYF

v_call: TRBV20-1
j_call: TRBJ2-3
clone_size: -
d_call: -
cdr3_nt: TGCAGTCCCTGGAGGCCAGATACGCAGTATTTT
cdr3_aa: CSPWRPDTQYF

v_call: TRBV7-2
j_call: TRBJ2-6
clone_size: many
d_call: -
cdr3_nt: TGTGCCAGCAGCTCGCCTTTTTTGGCCAACGTCCTGACTTTC
cdr3_aa: CASSSPFLANVLTF

v_call: TRBV28
j_call: TRBJ2-1
clone_size: -
d_call: TRBD2
cdr3_nt: TGTGCCAGCAGTTTAATAGCGGGAGCGGGTGTTGAGCAGTTCTTC
cdr3_aa: CASSLIAGAGVEQFF

v_call: TRBV10-2
j_call: TRBJ2-3
clone_size: few
d_call: -
cdr3_nt: TGCGCCAGCAGTCTTCTTACCACAGATACGCAGTATTTT
cdr3_aa: CASSLLTTDTQYF

v_call: TRBV5-5
j_call: TRBJ1-3
clone_size: few
d_call: TRBD1
cdr3_nt: TGTGCCAGCAGCTTGACCGGGACAGGGTTTTCTGGAAACACCATATATTTT
cdr3_aa: CASSLTGTGFSGNTIYF

v_call: TRBV9
j_call: TRBJ2-5
clone_size: -
d_call: TRBD1
cdr3_nt: TGTGCCAGCAGCGTAGCCCCTACAGGGGGAGAGACCCAGTACTTC
cdr3_aa: CASSVAPTGGETQYF

v_call: TRBV15
j_call: TRBJ1-4
clone_size: many
d_call: -
cdr3_nt: TGTGCCACCAGCAGAGGGTCCGGCAGGGCTAATGAAAAACTGTTTTTT
cdr3_aa: CATSRGSGRANEKLFF

v_call: TRBV7-2
j_call: TRBJ2-7
clone_size: -
d_call: -
cdr3_nt: TGTGCCAGCAGCCCCCTCTTCGACGAGCTGTACTTC
cdr3_aa: CASSPLFDELYF

v_call: TRBV4-2
j_call: TRBJ1-2
clone_size: -
d_call: TRBD1
cdr3_nt: TGTGCCAGCAGCCAAGAGGGGACAGGGGGTGGCGATGGCTACACCTTC
cdr3_aa: CASSQEGTGGGDGYTF

v_call: TRBV2
j_call: TRBJ2-7
clone_size: few
d_call: -
cdr3_nt: TGTGCCAGCAGGGGGGTAGGGAGAAACGAGCAGTACTTC
cdr3_aa: CASRGVGRNEQYF

v_call: TRBV5-1
j_call: TRBJ2-3
clone_size: -
d_call: -
cdr3_nt: TGCGCCAGCAGCTCCGCGGGCATCAAAGATACGCAGTATTTT
cdr3_aa: CASSSAGIKDTQYF

v_call: TRBV4-1
j_call: TRBJ2-1
clone_size: -
d_call: TRBD2
cdr3_nt: TGCGCCAGCAGCCAGGGAACTAGCGGGAGGGCCCGTTGGGATGAGCAGTTCTTC
cdr3_aa: CASSQGTSGRARWDEQFF

v_call: TRBV6-6
j_call: TRBJ2-5
clone_size: many
d_call: -
cdr3_nt: TGTGCCAGCAGGAGAGAAGAGAGCCAGTACTTC
cdr3_aa: CASRREESQYF

v_call: TRBV20-1
j_call: TRBJ2-7
clone_size: many
d_call: -
cdr3_nt: TGCAGTGCTAGACCAGGCAACCCCTACGAGCAGTACTTC
cdr3_aa: CSARPGNPYEQYF

v_call: TRBV5-6
j_call: TRBJ2-5
clone_size: few
d_call: -
cdr3_nt: TGTGCCAGCAGCTTTTGGACCATGTACCAAGAGACCCAGTACTTC
cdr3_aa: CASSFWTMYQETQYF

v_call: TRBV28
j_call: TRBJ2-4
clone_size: -
d_call: TRBD1
cdr3_nt: TGTGCCAGCAGTGAAGGACAGGACGTTCAGTACTTC
cdr3_aa: CASSEGQDVQYF

v_call: TRBV7-6
j_call: TRBJ2-7
clone_size: few
d_call: TRBD1
cdr3_nt: TGTGCCAGCAGACCCGTACCCGGGACAGCCACCGGGATGTTGTACGAGCAGTACTTC
cdr3_aa: CASRPVPGTATGMLYEQYF

v_call: TRBV10-3
j_call: TRBJ2-3
clone_size: -
d_call: -
cdr3_nt: TGTGCCATCAGTGAGTCCAAGCGTAGTCGCGCAGATACGCAGTATTTT
cdr3_aa: CAISESKRSRADTQYF

v_call: TRBV2
j_call: TRBJ1-6
clone_size: -
d_call: -
cdr3_nt: TGTGCCAGTCGGGACGGTTATTCACCCCTCCACTTT
cdr3_aa: CASRDGYSPLHF

v_call: TRBV9
j_call: TRBJ2-1
clone_size: -
d_call: -
cdr3_nt: TGTGCCAGCAGCGACTACGGGAGTATGTACAATGAGCAGTTCTTC
cdr3_aa: CASSDYGSMYNEQFF

v_call: TRBV20-1
j_call: TRBJ2-5
clone_size: -
d_call: TRBD2
cdr3_nt: TGCAGTGCTGGGACTAGCGTAGGGTATGAGCAGTACTTC
cdr3_aa: CSAGTSVGYEQYF

v_call: TRBV7-2
j_call: TRBJ2-1
clone_size: -
d_call: TRBD2
cdr3_nt: TGTGCCAGCAGCTCTCGAGCGGGGGGCGATGAGCAGTTCTTC
cdr3_aa: CASSSRAGGDEQFF

v_call: TRBV20-1
j_call: TRBJ2-7
clone_size: many
d_call: -
cdr3_nt: TGCAGTGCTAGACGGATGCTGACCTACGAGCAGTACTTC
cdr3_aa: CSARRMLTYEQYF

v_call: TRBV20-1
j_call: TRBJ1-1
clone_size: -
d_call: -
cdr3_nt: TGCAGTGCGTCCCAGGGTACTCGGTTGGTTGAAGCTTTCTTT
cdr3_aa: CSASQGTRLVEAFF

v_call: TRBV7-9
j_call: TRBJ1-4
clone_size: few
d_call: -
cdr3_nt: TGTGCCAGCAGCTTATTTGACGAGAGGGAAAAACTGTTTTTT
cdr3_aa: CASSLFDEREKLFF

v_call: TRBV7-2
j_call: TRBJ2-7
clone_size: -
d_call: -
cdr3_nt: TGTGCCAGCAGCTTAGCACGGCTAGGCTACGAGCAGTACTTC
cdr3_aa: CASSLARLGYEQYF

v_call: TRBV6-5
j_call: TRBJ2-5
clone_size: few
d_call: -
cdr3_nt: TGTGCCAGCAGTTACGCTGGCTATGAGACCCAGTACTTC
cdr3_aa: CASSYAGYETQYF

v_call: TRBV20-1
j_call: TRBJ2-1
clone_size: -
d_call: TRBD1
cdr3_nt: TGCAGCGCACAGGGGGACTCCTACAATGAGCAGTTCTTC
cdr3_aa: CSAQGDSYNEQFF

v_call: TRBV29-1
j_call: TRBJ2-7
clone_size: -
d_call: TRBD1
cdr3_nt: TGCAGCGTTGAGTGGGGACAGGGGGCTGGTGAGCAGTACTTC
cdr3_aa: CSVEWGQGAGEQYF

v_call: TRBV7-9
j_call: TRBJ2-2
clone_size: few
d_call: -
cdr3_nt: TGTGCCAGCAGCTTAAGAGTCGACACTTTGAACACCGGGGAGCTGTTTTTT
cdr3_aa: CASSLRVDTLNTGELFF

v_call: TRBV12-3/TRBV12-4
j_call: TRBJ2-7
clone_size: few
d_call: -
cdr3_nt: TGTGCCAGCAGCTTATTTCGGGACTCCAGTTGGGCCACCTACGAGCAGTACTTC
cdr3_aa: CASSLFRDSSWATYEQYF

v_call: TRBV9
j_call: TRBJ2-5
clone_size: -
d_call: TRBD2
cdr3_nt: TGTGCCAGCAGCGTATACGGCGGGAGCCTCGGCCGGGAGACCCAGTACTTC
cdr3_aa: CASSVYGGSLGRETQYF

v_call: TRBV9
j_call: TRBJ2-7
clone_size: -
d_call: TRBD2
cdr3_nt: TGTGCCAGCAGCGTATCCCTAGCGGGAGGGAACTACGAGCAGTACTTC
cdr3_aa: CASSVSLAGGNYEQYF

v_call: TRBV3-1
j_call: TRBJ1-1
clone_size: few
d_call: -
cdr3_nt: TGTGCCAGCAGCCATGATGGACGGGACACTGAAGCTTTCTTT
cdr3_aa: CASSHDGRDTEAFF

v_call: TRBV5-6
j_call: TRBJ2-1
clone_size: -
d_call: TRBD2
cdr3_nt: TGTGCCAGCAGCTTGAGGCTAGCGGGGGCCCCGATCTCCTACAATGAGCAGTTCTTC
cdr3_aa: CASSLRLAGAPISYNEQFF

v_call: TRBV5-1
j_call: TRBJ2-5
clone_size: few
d_call: -
cdr3_nt: TGCGCCAGCAATTCGGGACAAACACCCTGGGAGACCCAGTACTTC
cdr3_aa: CASNSGQTPWETQYF

v_call: TRBV4-1
j_call: TRBJ2-5
clone_size: -
d_call: TRBD1
cdr3_nt: TGCGCCAGCAGCCAACCCGGGACAGGGACAGAGACCCAGTACTTC
cdr3_aa: CASSQPGTGTETQYF

v_call: TRBV5-1
j_call: TRBJ2-2
clone_size: few
d_call: TRBD1
cdr3_nt: TGCGCCAGCAGCGGGACAGGCACCGACTTCAACACCGGGGAGCTGTTTTTT
cdr3_aa: CASSGTGTDFNTGELFF

v_call: TRBV14
j_call: TRBJ2-5
clone_size: few
d_call: -
cdr3_nt: TGTGCCAGCAGCCAGGATGGGGGGTTTGAGACCCAGTACTTC
cdr3_aa: CASSQDGGFETQYF

v_call: TRBV6-1
j_call: TRBJ2-7
clone_size: -
d_call: TRBD1
cdr3_nt: TGTGCCAGCAGTGTGTCGGGACAGGGGAGGGCCGAGCAGTACTTC
cdr3_aa: CASSVSGQGRAEQYF

v_call: TRBV20-1
j_call: TRBJ1-5
clone_size: few
d_call: -
cdr3_nt: TGCAGTGCTCGCTTACAGGGCCAGCCCCAGCATTTT
cdr3_aa: CSARLQGQPQHF

v_call: TRBV6-4
j_call: TRBJ2-1
clone_size: -
d_call: TRBD1
cdr3_nt: TGTGCCAGCAGCCCGACAGGGGTCGAGCAGTTCTTC
cdr3_aa: CASSPTGVEQFF

v_call: TRBV6-1
j_call: TRBJ2-6
clone_size: -
d_call: TRBD1
cdr3_nt: TGTGCCAGCAGTGAAGAAGGGGGCAGGCCTATTGGGGCCAACGTCCTGACTTTC
cdr3_aa: CASSEEGGRPIGANVLTF